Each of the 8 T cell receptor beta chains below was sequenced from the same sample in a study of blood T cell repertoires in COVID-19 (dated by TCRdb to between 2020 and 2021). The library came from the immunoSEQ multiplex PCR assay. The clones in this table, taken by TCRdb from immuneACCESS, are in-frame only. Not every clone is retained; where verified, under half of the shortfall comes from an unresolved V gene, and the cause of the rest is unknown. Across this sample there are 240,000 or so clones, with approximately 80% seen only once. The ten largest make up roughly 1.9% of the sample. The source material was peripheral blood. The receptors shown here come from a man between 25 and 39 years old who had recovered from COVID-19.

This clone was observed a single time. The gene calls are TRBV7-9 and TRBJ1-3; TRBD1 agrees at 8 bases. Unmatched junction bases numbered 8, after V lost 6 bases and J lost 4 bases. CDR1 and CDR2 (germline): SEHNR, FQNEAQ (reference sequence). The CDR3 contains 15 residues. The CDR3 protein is CASRSSRGRGNTIYF. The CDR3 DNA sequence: TGTGCCAGCAGGTCTTCCAGGGGGCGAGGAAACACCATATATTTT.

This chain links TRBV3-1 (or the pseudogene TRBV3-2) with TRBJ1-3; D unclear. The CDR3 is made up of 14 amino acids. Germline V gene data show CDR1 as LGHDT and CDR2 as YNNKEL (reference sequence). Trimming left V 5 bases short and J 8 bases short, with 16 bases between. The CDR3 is CASSLRGQRYTIYF. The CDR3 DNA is TGTGCCAGCAGCTTACGAGGGCAGAGGTACACCATATATTTT.

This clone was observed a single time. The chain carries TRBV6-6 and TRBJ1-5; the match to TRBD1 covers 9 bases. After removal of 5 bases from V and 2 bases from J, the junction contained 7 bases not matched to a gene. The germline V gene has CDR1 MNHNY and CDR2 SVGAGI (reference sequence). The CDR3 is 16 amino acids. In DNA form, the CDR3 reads TGTGCCAGCAGTCCCCCGGGACAGGGCGGCAATCAGCCCCAGCATTTT. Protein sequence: CASSPPGQGGNQPQHF.

CDR3 sequence reads: CASSESSIPGDAYEQYV. The CDR3 nucleotides read TGTGCCAGCAGTGAATCATCCATCCCAGGGGACGCCTACGAGCAGTACGTC. The V gene is TRBV6-1, the J gene TRBJ2-7; D is possibly TRBD1 (6 bases). The germline CDR1 and CDR2 sequences are MNHNS and SASEGT. This CDR3 has 17 residues. The ends were cut back, 2 bases at V and 2 bases at J, with 19 bases in the middle.

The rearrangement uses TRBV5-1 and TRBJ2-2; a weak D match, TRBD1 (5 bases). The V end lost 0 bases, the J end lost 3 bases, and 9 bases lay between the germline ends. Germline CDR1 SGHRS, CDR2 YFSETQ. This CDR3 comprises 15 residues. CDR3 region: CASSLDRGHTGELFF. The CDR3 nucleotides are TGCGCCAGCAGCTTGGATAGGGGTCACACCGGGGAGCTGTTTTTT.

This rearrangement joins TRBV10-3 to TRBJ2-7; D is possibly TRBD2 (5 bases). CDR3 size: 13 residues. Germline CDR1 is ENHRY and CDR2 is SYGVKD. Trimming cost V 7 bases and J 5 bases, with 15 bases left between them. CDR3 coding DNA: TGTGCCATCACGAGGGCAGGTGGTGACGAGCAGTACTTC. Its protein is CAITRAGGDEQYF.

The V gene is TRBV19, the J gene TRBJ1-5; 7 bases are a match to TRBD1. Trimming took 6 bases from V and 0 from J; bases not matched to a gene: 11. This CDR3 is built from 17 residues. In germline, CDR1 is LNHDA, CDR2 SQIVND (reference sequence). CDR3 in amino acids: CASRSGTENYSNQPQHF. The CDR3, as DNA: TGTGCCAGTAGATCCGGGACAGAGAATTATAGCAATCAGCCCCAGCATTTT.

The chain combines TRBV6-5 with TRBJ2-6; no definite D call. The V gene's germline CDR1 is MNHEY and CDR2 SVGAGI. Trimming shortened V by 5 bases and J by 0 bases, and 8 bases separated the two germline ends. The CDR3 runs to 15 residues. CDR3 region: CASSLSSSGANVLTF. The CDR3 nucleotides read TGTGCCAGCAGTCTTTCGAGCTCTGGGGCCAACGTCCTGACTTTC.